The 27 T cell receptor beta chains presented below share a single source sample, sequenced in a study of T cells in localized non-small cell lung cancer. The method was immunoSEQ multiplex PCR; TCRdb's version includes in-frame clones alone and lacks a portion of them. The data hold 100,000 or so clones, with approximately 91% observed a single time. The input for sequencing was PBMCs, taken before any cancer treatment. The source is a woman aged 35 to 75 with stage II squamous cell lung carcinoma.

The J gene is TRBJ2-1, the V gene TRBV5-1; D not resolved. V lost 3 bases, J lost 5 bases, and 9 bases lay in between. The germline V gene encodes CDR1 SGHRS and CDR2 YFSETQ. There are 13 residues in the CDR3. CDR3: CASSSVRDNEQFF. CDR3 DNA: TGCGCCAGCAGCTCCGTCCGGGACAATGAGCAGTTCTTC.

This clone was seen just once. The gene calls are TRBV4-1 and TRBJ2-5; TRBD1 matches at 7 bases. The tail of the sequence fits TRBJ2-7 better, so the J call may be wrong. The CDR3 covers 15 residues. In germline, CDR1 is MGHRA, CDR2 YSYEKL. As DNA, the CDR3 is TGCGCCAGCAGCCAAGCCGGGACAGCCGTTTACGAGCAGTACTTC. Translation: CASSQAGTAVYEQYF.

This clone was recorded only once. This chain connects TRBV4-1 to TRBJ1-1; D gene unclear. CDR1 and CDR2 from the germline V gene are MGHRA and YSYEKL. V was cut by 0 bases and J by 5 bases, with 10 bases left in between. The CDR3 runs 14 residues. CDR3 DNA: TGCGCCAGCAGCCAAGAGGTTCATCGGACTGAAGCTTTCTTT. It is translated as CASSQEVHRTEAFF.

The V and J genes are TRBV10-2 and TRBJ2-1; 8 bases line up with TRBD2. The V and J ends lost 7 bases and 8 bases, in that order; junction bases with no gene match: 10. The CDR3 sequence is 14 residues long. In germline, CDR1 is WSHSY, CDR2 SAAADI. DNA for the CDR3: TGCGCCAGCAAATCAGGACTAGCAAGGGATGAGCAGTTCTTC. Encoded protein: CASKSGLARDEQFF.

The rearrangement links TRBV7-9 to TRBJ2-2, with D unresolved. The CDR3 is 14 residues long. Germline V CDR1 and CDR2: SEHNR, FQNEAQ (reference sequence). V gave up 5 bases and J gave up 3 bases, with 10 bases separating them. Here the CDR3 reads CASSKGHYTGELFF. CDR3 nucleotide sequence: TGTGCCAGCAGCAAAGGGCATTACACCGGGGAGCTGTTTTTT.

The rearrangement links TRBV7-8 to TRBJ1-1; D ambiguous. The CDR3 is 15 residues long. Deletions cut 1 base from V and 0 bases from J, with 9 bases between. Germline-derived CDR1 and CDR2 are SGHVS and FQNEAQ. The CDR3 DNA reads TGTGCCAGCAGCTTAGGTCTGGGTATGAACACTGAAGCTTTCTTT. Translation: CASSLGLGMNTEAFF.

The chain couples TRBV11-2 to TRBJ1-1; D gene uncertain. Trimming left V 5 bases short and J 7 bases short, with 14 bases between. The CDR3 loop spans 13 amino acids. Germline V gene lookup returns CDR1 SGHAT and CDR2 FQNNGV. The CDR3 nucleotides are TGTGCCAGCAGCCTCCTTGGGCGGTATGAAGCTTTCTTT. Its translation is CASSLLGRYEAFF.

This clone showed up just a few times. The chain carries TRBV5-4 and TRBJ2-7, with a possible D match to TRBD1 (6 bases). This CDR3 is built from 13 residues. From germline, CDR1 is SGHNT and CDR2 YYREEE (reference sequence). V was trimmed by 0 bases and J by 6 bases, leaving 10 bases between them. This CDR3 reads CASSLDRVGEQYF. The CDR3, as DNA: TGTGCCAGCAGCTTGGACAGGGTGGGCGAGCAGTACTTC.

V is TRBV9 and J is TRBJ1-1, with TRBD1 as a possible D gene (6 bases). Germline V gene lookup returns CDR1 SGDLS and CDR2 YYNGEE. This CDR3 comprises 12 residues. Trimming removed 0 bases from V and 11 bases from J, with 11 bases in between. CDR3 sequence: CASSVGGDMAFF. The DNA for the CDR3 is TGTGCCAGCAGCGTAGGGGGGGACATGGCTTTCTTT.

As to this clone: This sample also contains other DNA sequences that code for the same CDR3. The CDR3 nucleotides are TGTGCCAGCAGCGTAGCGCTGAACACTGAAGCTTTCTTT. It specifies CASSVALNTEAFF. V usage is TRBV9 and J usage is TRBJ1-1; the D is unclear. V was cut by 0 bases and J by 0 bases, with 3 bases left in between. Looked up from germline, CDR1 is SGDLS and CDR2 is YYNGEE. CDR3 length: 13 residues.

CDR3 amino acids: CAIRDKSPYTF. Written as DNA, the CDR3 is TGTGCCATCAGAGACAAATCCCCCTACACCTTC. V usage is TRBV10-3 and J usage is TRBJ1-2; D remains ambiguous. The CDR3 is 11 residues long. The V gene lost 6 bases and the J gene lost 10 bases, with 12 bases spanning the gap. The germline gives CDR1 ENHRY, CDR2 SYGVKD.

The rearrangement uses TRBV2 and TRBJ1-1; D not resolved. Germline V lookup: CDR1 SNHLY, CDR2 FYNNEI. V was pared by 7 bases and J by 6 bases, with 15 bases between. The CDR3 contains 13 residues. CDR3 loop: CASTNPPAPEAFF. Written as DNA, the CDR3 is TGTGCCAGCACTAATCCTCCGGCACCTGAAGCTTTCTTT.

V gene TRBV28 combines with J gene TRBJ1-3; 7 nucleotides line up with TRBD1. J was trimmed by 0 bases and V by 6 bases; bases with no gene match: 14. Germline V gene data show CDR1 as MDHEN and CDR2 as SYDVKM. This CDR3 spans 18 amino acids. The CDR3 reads CASRRAMTGPHSGNTIYF. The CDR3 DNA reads TGTGCCAGCAGGCGGGCGATGACAGGGCCCCACTCTGGAAACACCATATATTTT.

The chain's CDR3 is CASGTGRTGGLEQYF. As DNA, the CDR3 is TGTGCCAGCGGGACCGGAAGGACAGGGGGCCTCGAGCAGTACTTC. V and J are TRBV27 and TRBJ2-7; TRBD1 agrees at 11 bases. Germline CDR1 and CDR2: MNHEY and SMNVEV (reference sequence). The CDR3 contains 15 residues. With 8 bases clipped from V and 6 bases from J, the junction kept 12 bases outside the gene matches.

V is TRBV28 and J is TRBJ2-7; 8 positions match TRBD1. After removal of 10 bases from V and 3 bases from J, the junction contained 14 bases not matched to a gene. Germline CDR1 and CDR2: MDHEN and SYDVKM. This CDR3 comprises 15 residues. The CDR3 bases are TGTGCCACCTACCGGGCCGGGACAGGAAACTACGAGCAGTACTTC. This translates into CATYRAGTGNYEQYF.

CDR3 nucleotide sequence: TGTGCCAGTAGTATCAGCCGCGTCACTCCCGGGGAGCTGTTTTTT. Its protein is CASSISRVTPGELFF. The J gene is TRBJ2-2, the V gene TRBV19, with D hard to call. V was shortened by 3 bases and J by 6 bases, with 14 bases between the two germline ends. Germline CDR1 and CDR2: LNHDA and SQIVND (reference sequence). CDR3 length: 15 amino acids.

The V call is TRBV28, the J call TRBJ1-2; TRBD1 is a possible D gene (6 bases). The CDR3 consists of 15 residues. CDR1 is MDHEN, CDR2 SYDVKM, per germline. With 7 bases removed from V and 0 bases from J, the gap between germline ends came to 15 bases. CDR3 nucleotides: TGTGCCAGCACCACGGCCCAGGGGTCTAACTATGGCTACACCTTC. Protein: CASTTAQGSNYGYTF.

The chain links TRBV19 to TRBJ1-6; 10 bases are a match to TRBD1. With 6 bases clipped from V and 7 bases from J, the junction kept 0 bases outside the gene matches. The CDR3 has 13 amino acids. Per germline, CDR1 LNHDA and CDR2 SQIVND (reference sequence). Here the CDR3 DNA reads TGTGCCAGTAGGGACAGGGGGAATTCACCCCTCCACTTT. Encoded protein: CASRDRGNSPLHF.

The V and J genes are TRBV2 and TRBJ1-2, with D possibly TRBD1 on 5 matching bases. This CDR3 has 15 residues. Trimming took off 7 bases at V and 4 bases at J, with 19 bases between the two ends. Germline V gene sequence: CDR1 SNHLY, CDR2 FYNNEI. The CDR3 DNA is TGTGCCAGCACCGGGGGGTCAGCTTGGAGCTATGGCTACACCTTC. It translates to CASTGGSAWSYGYTF.

CDR3 sequence reads: CASSYNSGDNEQFF. The CDR3 coding sequence is TGTGCCAGCAGTTACAACAGTGGGGACAATGAGCAGTTCTTC. The chain carries TRBV6-5 and TRBJ2-1; no clear D. The CDR3 contains 14 residues. V was shortened by 2 bases and J by 5 bases, with 10 bases between the two germline ends. The germline V gene encodes CDR1 MNHEY and CDR2 SVGAGI.

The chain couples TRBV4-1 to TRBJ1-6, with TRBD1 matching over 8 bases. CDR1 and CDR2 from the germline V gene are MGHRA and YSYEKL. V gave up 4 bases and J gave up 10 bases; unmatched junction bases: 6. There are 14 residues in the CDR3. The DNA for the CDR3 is TGCGCCAGCAGCCCCAGACAGGGGAACTCACCCCTCCACTTT. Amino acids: CASSPRQGNSPLHF.

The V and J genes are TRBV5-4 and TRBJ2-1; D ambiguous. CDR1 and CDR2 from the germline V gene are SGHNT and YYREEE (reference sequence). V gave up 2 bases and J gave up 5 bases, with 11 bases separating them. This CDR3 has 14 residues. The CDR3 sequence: CASSLVASDNEQFF. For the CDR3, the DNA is TGTGCCAGCAGCTTAGTCGCCAGCGACAATGAGCAGTTCTTC.

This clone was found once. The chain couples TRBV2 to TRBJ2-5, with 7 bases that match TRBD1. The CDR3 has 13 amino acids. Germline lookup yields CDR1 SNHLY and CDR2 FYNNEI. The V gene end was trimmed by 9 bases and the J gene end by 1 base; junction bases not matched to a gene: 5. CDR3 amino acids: CASGQELQETQYF. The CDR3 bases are TGTGCCAGTGGACAGGAACTCCAAGAGACCCAGTACTTC. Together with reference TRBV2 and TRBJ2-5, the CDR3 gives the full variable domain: EPEVTQTPSHQVTQMGQEVILRCVPISNHLYFYWYRQILGQKVEFLVSFYNNEISEKSEIFDDQFSVERPDGSNFTLKIRSTKLEDSAMYFCASGQELQETQYFGPGTRLLVL.

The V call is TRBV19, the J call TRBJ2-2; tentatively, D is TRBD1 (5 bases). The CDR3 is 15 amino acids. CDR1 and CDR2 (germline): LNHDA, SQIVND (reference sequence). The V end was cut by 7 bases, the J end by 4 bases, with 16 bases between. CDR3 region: CASTIGRVVTGELFF. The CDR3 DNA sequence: TGTGCCAGTACCATAGGCAGGGTGGTCACCGGGGAGCTGTTTTTT.

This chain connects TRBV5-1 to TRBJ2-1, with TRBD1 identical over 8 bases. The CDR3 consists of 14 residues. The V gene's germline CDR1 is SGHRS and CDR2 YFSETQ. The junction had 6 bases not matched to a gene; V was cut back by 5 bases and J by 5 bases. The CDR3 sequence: CASRPGTGNNEQFF. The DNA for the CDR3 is TGCGCCAGCAGGCCCGGGACAGGAAACAATGAGCAGTTCTTC.

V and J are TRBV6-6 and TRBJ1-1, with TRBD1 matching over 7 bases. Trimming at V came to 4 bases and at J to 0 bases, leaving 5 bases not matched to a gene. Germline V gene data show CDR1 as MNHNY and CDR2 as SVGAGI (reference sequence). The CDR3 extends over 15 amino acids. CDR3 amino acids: CASSSNRGLNTEAFF. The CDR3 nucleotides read TGTGCCAGCAGTTCAAACAGGGGACTGAACACTGAAGCTTTCTTT.

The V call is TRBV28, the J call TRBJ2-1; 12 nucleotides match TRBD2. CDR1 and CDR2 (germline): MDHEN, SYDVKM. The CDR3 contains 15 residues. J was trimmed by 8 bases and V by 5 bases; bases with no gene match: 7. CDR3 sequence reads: CASSGLAGPGHEQFF. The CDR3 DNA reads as TGTGCCAGCAGTGGACTAGCGGGGCCTGGGCATGAGCAGTTCTTC.